This T cell receptor beta chain derives from a study of control samples from healthy donors and cancer patients. Trimming removed 1 base from V and 0 bases from J, with 7 bases in between. Per the germline V gene, CDR1 is GTSNPN and CDR2 is SVGIG (reference sequence). The CDR3 is 14 residues long. Clones were sequenced by immunoSEQ multiplex PCR, and TCRdb holds only the in-frame ones, with some missing. Found here are about 160,000 clones, just over 90% of them singletons; the top ten hold roughly 4.3%. The rearrangement joins TRBV30 to TRBJ1-5; D unresolved. The sequence derives from a woman in her sixties in good health. Sequencing was done on a sample of blood. The CDR3 coding sequence is TGTGCCTGGAGTGAAGGCGGTAGCAATCAGCCCCAGCATTTT. It is translated as CAWSEGGSNQPQHF.